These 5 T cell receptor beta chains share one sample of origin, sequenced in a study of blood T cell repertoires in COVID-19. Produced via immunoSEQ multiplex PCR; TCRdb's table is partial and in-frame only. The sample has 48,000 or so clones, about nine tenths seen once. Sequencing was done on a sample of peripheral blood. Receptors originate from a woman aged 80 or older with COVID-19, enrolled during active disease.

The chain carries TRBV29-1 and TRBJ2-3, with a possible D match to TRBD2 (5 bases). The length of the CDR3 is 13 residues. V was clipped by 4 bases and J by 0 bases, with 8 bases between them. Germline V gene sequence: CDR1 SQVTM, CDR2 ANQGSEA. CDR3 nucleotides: TGCAGCGTTGGAGGAGGTAGCACAGATACGCAGTATTTT. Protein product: CSVGGGSTDTQYF.

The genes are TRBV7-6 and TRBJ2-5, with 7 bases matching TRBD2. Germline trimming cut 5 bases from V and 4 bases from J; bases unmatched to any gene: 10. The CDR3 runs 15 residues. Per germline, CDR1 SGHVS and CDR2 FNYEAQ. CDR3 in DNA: TGTGCCAGCAGCCGAACCCTAGCGGTCCTAGAGACCCAGTACTTC. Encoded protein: CASSRTLAVLETQYF. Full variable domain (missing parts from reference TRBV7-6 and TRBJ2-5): GAGVSQSPRYKVTKRGQDVALRCDPISGHVSLYWYRQALGQGPEFLTYFNYEAQQDKSGLPNDRFSAERPEGSISTLTIQRTEQRDSAMYRCASSRTLAVLETQYFGPGTRLLVL.

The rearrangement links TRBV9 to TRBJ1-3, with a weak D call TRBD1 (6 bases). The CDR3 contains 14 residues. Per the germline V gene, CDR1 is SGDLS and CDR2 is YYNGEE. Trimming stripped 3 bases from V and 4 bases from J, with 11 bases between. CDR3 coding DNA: TGTGCCAGCAGCGACCAGACAGGCGGAAACACCATATATTTT. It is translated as CASSDQTGGNTIYF.

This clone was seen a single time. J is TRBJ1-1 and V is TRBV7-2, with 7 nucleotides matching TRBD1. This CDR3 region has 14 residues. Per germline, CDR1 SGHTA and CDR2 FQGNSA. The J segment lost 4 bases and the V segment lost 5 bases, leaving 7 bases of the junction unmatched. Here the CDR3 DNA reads TGTGCCAGCAGCAAGGACAGGCGGGTCACTGAAGCTTTCTTT. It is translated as CASSKDRRVTEAFF.

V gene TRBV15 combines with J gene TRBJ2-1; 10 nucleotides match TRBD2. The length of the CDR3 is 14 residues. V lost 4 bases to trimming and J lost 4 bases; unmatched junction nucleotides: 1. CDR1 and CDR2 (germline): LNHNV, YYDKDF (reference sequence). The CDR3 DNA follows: TGTGCCACCAGCACTAGCGGGGGTTACAATGAGCAGTTCTTC. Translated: CATSTSGGYNEQFF.